A single sample gave rise to the 29 T cell receptor beta chains below, sequenced in a study of blood T cell repertoires in COVID-19. Some clones are missing from TCRdb's copy, which holds only in-frame ones; the method was immunoSEQ multiplex PCR. The table records about 150,000 clones, about 79% of them present only once. Sequencing input: peripheral blood. Receptors were obtained from a woman aged 50 to 60 with acute or convalescent COVID-19.

The chain uses TRBV4-1 and TRBJ2-3, with 10 bases matching TRBD2. Germline CDR1 and CDR2: MGHRA and YSYEKL. The CDR3 loop spans 18 amino acids. Trimming took 1 base from V and 5 from J; bases not matched to a gene: 12. The CDR3 bases are TGCGCCAGCAGCCAAGGGTTCGGGCCTAGCGGGAGTCTAGATACGCAGTATTTT. This encodes CASSQGFGPSGSLDTQYF.

V usage is TRBV5-4 and J usage is TRBJ2-5; TRBD1 agrees at 8 bases. The length of the CDR3 is 17 residues. CDR1 and CDR2 (germline): SGHNT, YYREEE (reference sequence). Trimming took 4 bases from V and 2 from J; bases not matched to a gene: 13. CDR3 residues: CASSAAQGAGSQETQYF. CDR3 sequence (DNA): TGTGCCAGCAGCGCAGCGCAGGGGGCGGGGAGTCAAGAGACCCAGTACTTC.

The chain employs TRBV2 and TRBJ1-3, with D tentatively TRBD1 (5 bases). The CDR3 runs 15 residues. Trimming removed 6 bases from V and 2 bases from J, with 14 bases in between. The germline CDR1 and CDR2 sequences are SNHLY and FYNNEI. The CDR3 region is CASRPDSSPGNTIYF. CDR3 in DNA: TGTGCCAGCAGGCCCGACAGTTCGCCTGGAAACACCATATATTTT.

The chain recombines TRBV5-4 with TRBJ1-2; 8 nucleotides agree with TRBD1. With V trimmed by 4 bases and J by 6 bases, 11 bases remained unmatched. This CDR3 is 15 amino acids long. In germline, CDR1 is SGHNT, CDR2 YYREEE (reference sequence). The CDR3 sequence: CASSKTGDRINGYTF. The CDR3 bases are TGTGCCAGCAGCAAGACAGGGGATAGGATTAATGGCTACACCTTC.

The J gene is TRBJ2-4, the V gene TRBV3-1 (or the pseudogene TRBV3-2); D is possibly TRBD2 (6 bases). V was cut by 0 bases and J by 2 bases, with 11 bases left in between. Per the germline V gene, CDR1 is LGHDT and CDR2 is YNNKEL (reference sequence). This CDR3 has 16 amino acids. In DNA, the CDR3 is TGTGCCAGCAGCCAAGATGGGACTGAGACCAAAAACATTCAGTACTTC. It translates to CASSQDGTETKNIQYF.

The chain carries TRBV19 and TRBJ1-6; no definite D call. Trimming took off 1 base at V and 5 bases at J, with 6 bases between the two ends. Germline-derived CDR1 and CDR2 are LNHDA and SQIVND (reference sequence). This CDR3 comprises 14 residues. Here the CDR3 reads CASSIVGHNSPLHF. CDR3 nucleotide sequence: TGTGCCAGTAGTATAGTTGGCCATAATTCACCCCTCCACTTT.

J is TRBJ2-5 and V is TRBV19; TRBD2 matches at 7 bases. The CDR3 runs to 14 residues. CDR1 is LNHDA, CDR2 SQIVND, per germline (reference sequence). The V gene end was trimmed by 3 bases and the J gene end by 2 bases; junction bases not matched to a gene: 3. CDR3 loop: CASSIWGGQETQYF. Here the CDR3 DNA reads TGTGCCAGTAGTATTTGGGGGGGTCAAGAGACCCAGTACTTC.

This chain joins TRBV18 and TRBJ1-3; TRBD1 might be the D (6 bases). The CDR3 has 15 residues. V was cut by 4 bases and J by 2 bases, with 12 bases left in between. Germline lookup yields CDR1 KGHSH and CDR2 LQKENI. The DNA for the CDR3 is TGTGCCAGCTCACAAACCCAGGGGCCTGGAAACACCATATATTTT. This translates into CASSQTQGPGNTIYF.

The rearrangement links TRBV19 to TRBJ2-2, with 10 bases aligning to TRBD1. The ends lost 5 bases at V and 6 bases at J; junction bases unmatched: 6. The CDR3 totals 15 residues. Germline values: CDR1 LNHDA, CDR2 SQIVND (reference sequence). The CDR3 nucleotides read TGTGCCAGTAGTCTACGGACAGGGGGGGCCGGGGAGCTGTTTTTT. Protein sequence: CASSLRTGGAGELFF.

This chain joins TRBV2 and TRBJ1-2, with TRBD1 identical over 8 bases. This CDR3 is 13 amino acids long. Germline trimming cut 6 bases from V and 4 bases from J; bases unmatched to any gene: 4. Per germline, CDR1 SNHLY and CDR2 FYNNEI. CDR3 nucleotide sequence: TGTGCCAGCAGCGGGACAGGCCCCTATGGCTACACCTTC. Amino acid sequence: CASSGTGPYGYTF.

This clone was detected once. This chain connects TRBV7-2 to TRBJ2-1; 11 positions match TRBD2. The germline gives CDR1 SGHTA, CDR2 FQGNSA. The CDR3 is 15 residues long. Trimming removed 2 bases from V and 9 bases from J; junction bases left unmatched: 6. The CDR3 reads CASSLLLAGGIEQFF. The DNA of the CDR3 is TGTGCCAGCAGCTTACTTCTAGCGGGGGGTATTGAGCAGTTCTTC. The full variable domain, its missing parts supplied by reference TRBV7-2 and TRBJ2-1, is GAGVSQSPSNKVTEKGKDVELRCDPISGHTALYWYRQSLGQGLEFLIYFQGNSAPDKSGLPSDRFSAERTGGSVSTLTIQRTQQEDSAVYLCASSLLLAGGIEQFFGPGTRLTVL.

This chain joins TRBV5-6 and TRBJ2-1, with 9 bases lining up with TRBD2. Germline V gene sequence: CDR1 SGHDT, CDR2 YYEEEE. The CDR3 sequence is 15 residues long. V shed 3 bases, J shed 13 bases, and the junction held 14 bases outside the gene matches. As DNA, the CDR3 is TGTGCCAGCAGCTCTGGCGGGGGGGCGCTTGCATACCAGTTCTTC. Its translation: CASSSGGGALAYQFF.

This clone was counted a few times. The chain employs TRBV12-3 or TRBV12-4 and TRBJ2-1; D not certain. The V end was cut by 5 bases, the J end by 4 bases, with 3 bases between. The CDR3 extends over 11 amino acids. The CDR3 loop reads CASSQYNEQFF. CDR3 nucleotide sequence: TGTGCCAGCAGTCAATACAATGAGCAGTTCTTC.

The CDR3 DNA sequence: TGCGCCAGCAGCGGGGACAGTTACACCACTGAAGCTTTCTTT. The encoded protein is CASSGDSYTTEAFF. V gene TRBV5-1 combines with J gene TRBJ1-1, with 7 bases that match TRBD1. Germline trimming cut 4 bases from V and 4 bases from J; bases unmatched to any gene: 7. Germline assignment: CDR1 SGHRS and CDR2 YFSETQ. This CDR3 spans 14 amino acids.

V is TRBV28 and J is TRBJ1-1; 7 positions agree with TRBD1. V dropped 9 bases and J dropped 7; count of bases not matched to a gene: 14. In germline, CDR1 is MDHEN, CDR2 SYDVKM. The CDR3 contains 14 residues. The CDR3 region has the DNA TGTGCCAGTTTCGAAGGAGGGGGCGCGGGTGAAGCTTTCTTT. It specifies CASFEGGGAGEAFF.

The chain joins TRBV7-2 to TRBJ1-4; 7 nucleotides match TRBD1. Losses at the gene ends were 3 bases for V and 0 bases for J; bases not matched to a gene: 7. CDR3 size: 17 residues. CDR1 SGHTA and CDR2 FQGNSA come from the germline V gene. The CDR3 sequence is CASSFNYGTATNEKLFF. Written as DNA, the CDR3 is TGTGCCAGCAGCTTCAATTATGGGACAGCAACTAATGAAAAACTGTTTTTT.

V and J are TRBV5-5 and TRBJ1-5, with TRBD1 matching 9 bases. CDR1 and CDR2 from the germline V gene are SGHKS and YYEKEE (reference sequence). This CDR3 has 14 amino acids. V gave up 3 bases and J gave up 6 bases; unmatched junction bases: 4. In DNA form, the CDR3 reads TGTGCCAGCAGCTACACAGGGGGCGGTCAGCCCCAGCATTTT. This translates into CASSYTGGGQPQHF.

This clone showed up just once. V and J are TRBV9 and TRBJ2-3, with 7 nucleotides matching TRBD2. Germline V lookup: CDR1 SGDLS, CDR2 YYNGEE. The CDR3 covers 16 residues. The junction had 6 bases not matched to a gene; V was cut back by 0 bases and J by 2 bases. Here the CDR3 reads CASSVEAGRATDTQYF. CDR3 nucleotides: TGTGCCAGCAGCGTAGAAGCGGGGAGGGCCACAGATACGCAGTATTTT.

V is TRBV3-1 (or the pseudogene TRBV3-2) and J is TRBJ2-3; D is perhaps TRBD1 (6 bases). The CDR3 covers 14 residues. Looked up from germline, CDR1 is LGHDT and CDR2 is YNNKEL (reference sequence). Trimming pared 1 base from V and 7 bases from J, leaving 12 bases between. The CDR3 reads CASSQAQRGNTQYF. CDR3 in DNA: TGTGCCAGCAGCCAAGCACAGAGGGGGAATACGCAGTATTTT.

The chain combines TRBV7-2 with TRBJ2-1, with D possibly being TRBD2 (6 bases). Trimming shortened V by 1 base and J by 5 bases, and 24 bases separated the two germline ends. The germline V gene has CDR1 SGHTA and CDR2 FQGNSA. This CDR3 is built from 19 residues. CDR3 sequence: CASSLGSQVLAGRNNEQFF. As DNA, the CDR3 is TGTGCCAGCAGCTTAGGGTCTCAGGTTCTGGCGGGAAGGAACAATGAGCAGTTCTTC.

The chain couples TRBV18 to TRBJ2-6; 8 nucleotides line up with TRBD1. The CDR3 extends over 19 amino acids. The germline gives CDR1 KGHSH, CDR2 LQKENI. Losses at the gene ends were 5 bases for V and 0 bases for J; bases not matched to a gene: 12. CDR3 protein: CASSRVDRGAFSGANVLTF. CDR3 in DNA: TGTGCCAGCTCAAGAGTAGACAGGGGAGCCTTCTCTGGGGCCAACGTCCTGACTTTC. Supplemented by reference TRBV18 and TRBJ2-6, the full variable domain reads NAGVMQNPRHLVRRRGQEARLRCSPMKGHSHVYWYRQLPEEGLKFMVYLQKENIIDESGMPKERFSAEFPKEGPSILRIQQVVRGDSAAYFCASSRVDRGAFSGANVLTFGAGSRLTVL.

The chain carries TRBV10-3 and TRBJ2-7, with TRBD1 as a possible D gene (6 bases). Deletions cut 3 bases from V and 4 bases from J, with 19 bases between. CDR1 is ENHRY and CDR2 is SYGVKD in the germline V gene. The CDR3 runs 16 residues. The CDR3 region has the DNA TGTGCCATCAGTGAAATGGACGGGACAAATATTTACGAGCAGTACTTC. It yields the protein CAISEMDGTNIYEQYF.

The V and J genes are TRBV5-1 and TRBJ1-1, with a weak D call TRBD1 (6 bases). V was trimmed by 0 bases and J by 1 base, leaving 13 bases between them. This CDR3 has 16 residues. Looked up from germline, CDR1 is SGHRS and CDR2 is YFSETQ. The CDR3 sequence: CASSLGGQTSNTEAFF. CDR3 coding DNA: TGCGCCAGCAGCTTGGGAGGACAGACCTCGAACACTGAAGCTTTCTTT.

The gene calls are TRBV24-1 and TRBJ2-1; perhaps TRBD1 as D (6 bases). Germline V lookup: CDR1 KGHDR, CDR2 SFDVKD. The CDR3 extends over 17 amino acids. V was clipped by 1 base and J by 1 base, with 13 bases between them. This CDR3 is CATSDLGMTGSYNEQFF. CDR3 nucleotide sequence: TGTGCCACCAGTGATTTAGGGATGACAGGATCCTACAATGAGCAGTTCTTC.

This sequence joins TRBV4-2 and TRBJ2-7, with TRBD2 matching over 10 bases. The ends lost 0 bases at V and 3 bases at J; junction bases unmatched: 5. Germline V gives CDR1 LGHNA, CDR2 YNFKEQ. This CDR3 is 16 amino acids long. The CDR3 spells CASSQEGAGGLYEQYF. The CDR3 nucleotides are TGTGCCAGCAGCCAAGAGGGAGCGGGGGGGCTCTACGAGCAGTACTTC.

The chain is built from TRBV27 and TRBJ2-1; 13 nucleotides align to TRBD2. The V gene's germline CDR1 is MNHEY and CDR2 SMNVEV (reference sequence). The junction had 7 bases not matched to a gene; V was cut back by 4 bases and J by 10 bases. This CDR3 is built from 15 residues. The CDR3 protein is CASSSGLAGVWEQFF. The CDR3 DNA reads TGTGCCAGCAGTTCAGGACTAGCGGGAGTTTGGGAGCAGTTCTTC.

V is TRBV9 and J is TRBJ2-2, with 8 bases fitting TRBD2. CDR3 length: 19 residues. Germline values: CDR1 SGDLS, CDR2 YYNGEE. V lost 8 bases to trimming and J lost 6 bases; unmatched junction nucleotides: 24. This CDR3 is CARIAPRTSWIWVSGELFF. CDR3 bases: TGTGCCAGGATCGCCCCGAGGACTAGCTGGATATGGGTGTCCGGGGAGCTGTTTTTT.

In DNA form, the CDR3 reads TGTGCCAGCAGTTTTAGTCTTTCGGAGACCCAGTACTTC. Translated, it gives CASSFSLSETQYF. The chain couples TRBV12-3 or TRBV12-4 to TRBJ2-5; D is unresolved. Trimming stripped 3 bases from V and 5 bases from J, with 10 bases between. This CDR3 has 13 residues.

The J gene is TRBJ2-3, the V gene TRBV2; D might be TRBD2 (5 bases). The V end lost 7 bases, the J end lost 5 bases, and 16 bases lay between the germline ends. The CDR3 runs to 14 residues. In germline, CDR1 is SNHLY, CDR2 FYNNEI. The CDR3 reads CASKVSSGGDTQYF. The CDR3 DNA sequence: TGTGCCAGCAAGGTCTCATCAGGAGGAGATACGCAGTATTTT.